What follows is one TCR beta chain and its context. Its antigen is not yet known. Base qualities were left out, and no much larger clone turns up one base away. The cohort comprised around 690 healthy bone marrow donors. Cohort members were all nominally healthy when sampled, although unrecorded immune exposures were likely present. The donor was CMV seronegative and belonged to the group of 352 seronegative cohort members. A peripheral blood sample was provided by each donor, and peripheral blood mononuclear cells were used for TCR beta sequencing. The Qiagen DNeasy Blood Extraction Kit was used to extract genomic DNA from the blood cell samples. V sheds 6 bases and J sheds 2 bases, leaving 5 bases between their ends. Via the germline V gene, CDR1 is SNHLY and CDR2 FYNNEI. The CDR3, cysteine through phenylalanine, is 11 amino acids long. Only the CDR3 region is kept as DNA, spanning 33 bases read in frame from base 1.

Libraries were made using the immunoSEQ multiplex PCR assay. For the multiplex PCR, a mixture combining 60 forward primers for TCR Vbeta segments and 13 reverse primers for TCR Jbeta segments was used. A multiplex PCR assay on genomic DNA amplified the CDR3 region of rearranged TCR beta genes. The Illumina HiSeq System was used to sequence the amplified TCR beta libraries as 87-base-pair reads. Per the authors' processing: A later analysis counted about 80 million unique TCR beta chains across the 700 or so repertoires, and 9 million to 14 million of these chains were shared by at least two donors. Raw reads were error-corrected and collapsed into unique sequences by a nearest-neighbor algorithm in which closely related sequences were merged to remove PCR and sequencing errors. To assign V, D and J gene segments, CDR3 sequences were aligned to IMGT reference sequences. For a sequence to be retained, at least a six-nucleotide match to both a V gene segment and a J gene segment was required. Rearrangements were classified as productive when the CDR3 lacked stop codons and remained in frame with V and J, and all other rearrangements were classified as non-productive. CDR3 was defined according to IMGT convention as the region running from the second conserved V-encoded cysteine to the conserved J-encoded phenylalanine. In an earlier analysis of 587 of the donors, sequences lacking an unambiguous match to a single V gene segment were excluded. An earlier analysis of just under 600 of the donors called V segments functional above 56.7% productive rearrangements and segregating when the between-donor standard deviation exceeded 5%. A statistical classification framework was developed to diagnose cytomegalovirus status using the catalog of TCR beta chain sequences. In a later analysis, V and J genes were assigned by comparing TCR nucleotide sequences against IMGT/GENE-DB human TR gene sequences. Using the TCRdist pipeline, a later analysis assigned CDR3 sequences along with most-parsimonious VDJ recombination scenarios. In a later analysis, every TCR beta chain was defined by the combination of its CDR3 amino acid sequence and its V-gene family, and reads without a unique V-gene family were dropped. In a later analysis, around 650 highly shared, low-generation-probability nucleotide sequences were removed to address suspected cross-contamination and a sequencing artifact. In a later analysis, a clonal expansion index was calculated for each public chain from normalized within-repertoire ranks of inferred template counts. In a later analysis, generation probabilities were computed with a VDJ recombination model fitted to out-of-frame rearrangements, and the resulting probabilities were checked against IGoR. Hypergeometric tests were used in a later analysis to score TCR-TCR, TCR-HLA and TCR-CMV co-occurrence, with a repertoire-size bias correction applied to the TCR pairs. False discovery rates were estimated in a later analysis by permuting HLA or CMV assignments 20 times. In a later analysis, co-occurring TCRs were grouped with DBSCAN, and TCRdist sequence similarity was added when clustering was performed within HLA-allele-positive subsets. Repertoires with fewer than 30,000 or more than 120,000 public chains were left out of co-occurrence clustering, as were five repertoires with anomalous nucleotide sharing. TCRdb limited this immuneACCESS table to in-frame rearrangements with V and J called. A share of clones is missing; checked studies link under half to unresolved V genes, and the rest is unexplained. V and J calls and clone size are those listed in that table; D and trimming were worked out from the DNA. The sample records 100,000 to 150,000 clones, approximately 80% of which are singletons. The ten largest clones represent 1% of the sample.

This sample stems from a study of cytomegalovirus exposure and HLA in healthy donors (dated by TCRdb to between 2016 and 2019). For the study in its entirety: An earlier analysis of fewer than 750 of the donors reported 276 Gb of sequence data and around 100 million unique TCR beta sequences obtained from about 170 million T cells. Of the roughly 400 genotyped donors, 65% to 90% were placed in the genetic ancestry cluster associated with self-reported Caucasian donors. Alongside the repertoire data, information on donor age, sex, ethnicity and CMV serostatus was compiled. All discovery cohort repertoires had been generated using a single sequencing platform. Roughly 300 gigabases of sequencing data and about 92 million unique TCR sequences made up an early release that covered nearly 650 HLA-typed donors. To predict cytomegalovirus infection status, the study brought together high-throughput TCR immunosequencing, statistical association of individual TCRs with disease status, and machine learning. HLA typing included class I and class II loci at four-digit resolution. Roughly 5 DR-DQ haplotypes were treated as single units for association and clustering because of strong linkage in the cohort. On average, about 240,000 unique TCR beta nucleotide sequences were sequenced per donor among roughly 430 genotyped donors of the cohort, with around 19% of those sequences being non-productive. The number of donors typed differed by locus, with roughly 629-640 for A, B, C, DRB1 and DQB1, 522 for DQA1, about 610 for DPA1, and some 440 for DPB1. Besides the first cohort of approximately 710 subjects, a separate validation cohort made up of 120 different subjects was used. The study profiled the T cell repertoires of 550 to 700 subjects by immunosequencing and related them to cytomegalovirus serostatus. A later analysis re-examined previously published TCR beta repertoires from roughly 720 donors and added high-resolution HLA genotyping to investigate patterns of TCR occurrence. To decide whether each TCR beta V gene segment behaved as functional or pseudogenic, an earlier analysis of some 570 of the donors relied on high-throughput TCR beta sequencing. In the later analysis, no new phenotypic data were used to find candidate immune exposures; instead, reliance was placed on TCR beta sequences and their occurrence across donors. The study aimed to test whether cataloging public T cell receptors could reveal signatures of past pathogen exposure. In a later genetic analysis, genome-wide SNP genotypes for about 55% of the roughly 700 donors were used, and that subset was treated as a discovery cohort.

Study-level results and caveats: Assigning TCR associations to individual alleles was difficult when HLA alleles, especially DR and DQ, strongly co-occurred. A later analysis found that TCR association rates varied across HLA loci, with DRB1 alleles showing the most associated TCRs and HLA-C alleles the fewest. V-gene and J-gene trimming of TCR beta chains was associated with a missense DCLRE1C variant in a later genetic analysis, and the association was replicated in an independent cohort. Compared with the 666-donor mean, donors in an Asian-associated ancestry cluster had fewer N-insertions in productive TCRs, according to a later genetic analysis. A later analysis found that HLA-associated TCR beta chains were more clonally expanded and had lower generation probabilities than equally common non-associated chains. A later analysis associated approximately 17,000 TCR beta sequences with specific HLA alleles at a false discovery rate of 0.05. A group of highly shared sequence variants was considered likely to be a technical artifact of the sequencing pipeline. CMV serostatus was the only immune exposure information available for the cohort. Correlated functional status among segregating V segments might reflect linkage disequilibrium, but an unknown experimental factor could not be ruled out. A later analysis reported that several top co-occurrence clusters appeared linked to parvovirus B19, influenza, CMV and Epstein-Barr virus. Cytomegalovirus status was reported to be diagnosed by the classifier with high specificity and sensitivity in both the original and validation cohorts. In vitro tests confirmed that three of the cytomegalovirus-associated TCR beta chains recognize cytomegalovirus antigens. The study gave a list of over 150 TCR beta chains associated with cytomegalovirus. In an earlier analysis of fewer than 700 of the donors, most TCR beta V segments appeared in productive rearrangements about 87% or about 30% of the time, broadly matching IMGT annotations. In a later analysis, most CMV-associated TCR beta chains were found to appear HLA-restricted, with HLA associations seemingly driven largely by CMV exposure. Because the 87-base-pair reads could not distinguish some IMGT-functional V segments, including TRBV6-2 and TRBV6-3, those segments were excluded. In this cohort, only TCR beta chains were sequenced, and detectable features were limited by the absence of alpha or paired-chain data. Because HLA typing was unavailable for some donors at each locus, only the typed subset was used in association tests. A further reported finding was that TCR beta sequences accurately predicted the HLA-A and HLA-B alleles for most subjects in the first cohort. Sequencing depth was assumed to be roughly uniform across donors in the presence/absence analyses, though that assumption may not hold. The earlier analysis of nearly 600 of the donors excluded roughly 16 rarely observed V segments, including chromosome 9 orphons, because counts were too low. Across donors, most TCR sequences were observed very rarely, whereas some public TCRs were present in many individuals. The authors suggested that the approach could potentially be generalized to other disease states and immunological phenotypes.

The sequenced material came from PBMCs. This TCR was recovered from a man aged 40-49 years in good health and CMV-seronegative. The chain couples TRBV2 to TRBJ2-7, with the D gene too uncertain to name. CDR3 reads: CASRGAYEQYF. The sequenced DNA: TGTGCCAGCAGGGGCGCCTACGAGCAGTACTTC.